These 30 T cell receptor beta chains came from one sample sequenced in a study of blood T cell repertoires in COVID-19. Assay: immunoSEQ multiplex PCR; the TCRdb copy retains only in-frame clones and omits some. Altogether fewer than 300,000 clones are present, 65% to 90% being singletons, with the ten largest covering about 5.1%. The specimen sequenced was peripheral blood. All receptors come from a man aged 45-65 years with active or convalescent COVID-19.

This sequence joins TRBV19 and TRBJ2-1; 11 bases are shared with TRBD1. This CDR3 region has 15 residues. Germline-derived CDR1 and CDR2 are LNHDA and SQIVND (reference sequence). V gave up 3 bases and J gave up 4 bases; unmatched junction bases: 2. The CDR3, as DNA: TGTGCCAGTAGTATGGGGGACAGGGGGTACAATGAGCAGTTCTTC. Amino acids: CASSMGDRGYNEQFF.

In this sample, this clone turned up once. V and J are TRBV30 and TRBJ2-3, with TRBD1 identical over 9 bases. J was trimmed by 4 bases and V by 2 bases; bases with no gene match: 7. The CDR3 is made up of 15 amino acids. Germline V gene lookup returns CDR1 GTSNPN and CDR2 SVGIG (reference sequence). The CDR3 region is CAWSYRGLGADTQYF. CDR3 DNA sequence: TGTGCCTGGAGTTACAGGGGGCTAGGTGCAGATACGCAGTATTTT.

The chain joins TRBV6-6 to TRBJ1-4, with TRBD1 matching 7 bases. V was pared by 7 bases and J by 8 bases, with 7 bases of the junction left unmatched. Germline V gene data show CDR1 as MNHNY and CDR2 as SVGAGI (reference sequence). This CDR3 contains 13 residues. The CDR3 protein is CASKEGAEEKLFF. CDR3 coding DNA: TGTGCCAGCAAGGAGGGGGCGGAAGAAAAACTGTTTTTT.

The gene calls are TRBV11-3 and TRBJ1-4, with a possible D match to TRBD1 (5 bases). The V and J ends lost 0 bases and 7 bases respectively, with 21 bases between them. The CDR3 is 18 amino acids. Germline V gene lookup returns CDR1 SGHNT and CDR2 YENEEA. CDR3 DNA sequence: TGTGCCAGCAGCTTAGAACGGGGGTTATGGCATGGGGGTGAAAAACTGTTTTTT. This sequence encodes CASSLERGLWHGGEKLFF.

V usage is TRBV9 and J usage is TRBJ2-1, with D perhaps TRBD2 (5 bases). V lost 0 bases and J lost 6, with 10 bases in between. This CDR3 comprises 14 residues. Germline assignment: CDR1 SGDLS and CDR2 YYNGEE. DNA for the CDR3: TGTGCCAGCAGCGTAGTTGGCGGGCGCAATGAGCAGTTCTTC. Translation: CASSVVGGRNEQFF. Using reference TRBV9 and TRBJ2-1 for the parts outside the CDR3, the full variable domain is DSGVTQTPKHLITATGQRVTLRCSPRSGDLSVYWYQQSLDQGLQFLIQYYNGEERAKGNILERFSAQQFPDLHSELNLSSLELGDSALYFCASSVVGGRNEQFFGPGTRLTVL.

This chain uses TRBV5-1 with TRBJ2-1; TRBD2 aligns across 9 bases. Per the germline V gene, CDR1 is SGHRS and CDR2 is YFSETQ. J lost 6 bases, V lost 4 bases, and 5 bases had no gene match. CDR3 length: 14 residues. CDR3 loop: CASSGIAGANEQFF. In nucleotides, the CDR3 is TGCGCCAGCAGCGGGATAGCGGGAGCCAATGAGCAGTTCTTC.

The chain has TRBV28 and TRBJ2-1; TRBD2 matches at 7 bases. The CDR3 runs to 16 residues. The junction had 14 bases not matched to a gene; V was cut back by 6 bases and J by 6 bases. Germline CDR1 MDHEN, CDR2 SYDVKM. The CDR3: CASSSIGWGGTNEQFF. CDR3 sequence (DNA): TGTGCCAGCAGCTCGATTGGTTGGGGGGGGACCAATGAGCAGTTCTTC.

The chain is built from TRBV15 and TRBJ2-1, with 9 bases matching TRBD2. The length of the CDR3 is 16 residues. Germline V CDR1 and CDR2: LNHNV, YYDKDF (reference sequence). J was trimmed by 6 bases and V by 0 bases; bases with no gene match: 6. CDR3 sequence reads: CATSRDQAGGINEQFF. CDR3 DNA sequence: TGTGCCACCAGCAGAGATCAGGCGGGAGGGATCAATGAGCAGTTCTTC.

Regarding this clone: Other DNA sequences within the sample encode an identical CDR3. The chain carries TRBV7-8 and TRBJ2-7; tentative D call: TRBD1 (5 bases). The CDR3 is made up of 15 amino acids. Germline CDR1 SGHVS, CDR2 FQNEAQ. V lost 1 base and J lost 2, with 12 bases in between. CDR3 in amino acids: CASSLVQGPTYEQYF. The CDR3 DNA reads as TGTGCCAGCAGCTTAGTGCAGGGCCCTACCTACGAGCAGTACTTC.

This rearrangement joins TRBV7-9 to TRBJ1-6; TRBD1 might be the D (5 bases). Trimming took off 1 base at V and 6 bases at J, with 13 bases between the two ends. CDR1 SEHNR and CDR2 FQNEAQ come from the germline V gene (reference sequence). There are 16 residues in the CDR3. DNA of the CDR3: TGTGCCAGCAGCTTAGGGGGAGGGAGGGGTAATTCACCCCTCCACTTT. This gives the protein CASSLGGGRGNSPLHF. Looking up the rest from reference TRBV7-9 and TRBJ1-6 gives the full variable domain: DTGVSQNPRHKITKRGQNVTFRCDPISEHNRLYWYRQTLGQGPEFLTYFQNEAQLEKSRLLSDRFSAERPKGSFSTLEIQRTEQGDSAMYLCASSLGGGRGNSPLHFGNGTRLTVT.

The rearrangement joins TRBV28 to TRBJ2-7; 13 bases match TRBD2. The CDR3 is made up of 18 amino acids. Germline-derived CDR1 and CDR2 are MDHEN and SYDVKM. V dropped 3 bases and J dropped 0; count of bases not matched to a gene: 8. The DNA of the CDR3 is TGTGCCAGCAGTTTCTCCGGGACTAGCGGGACGAGCTCCTACGAGCAGTACTTC. It codes for CASSFSGTSGTSSYEQYF. Supplemented by reference TRBV28 and TRBJ2-7, the full variable domain reads DVKVTQSSRYLVKRTGEKVFLECVQDMDHENMFWYRQDPGLGLRLIYFSYDVKMKEKGDIPEGYSVSREKKERFSLILESASTNQTSMYLCASSFSGTSGTSSYEQYFGPGTRLTVT.

This clone was recorded only once. The chain is built from TRBV6-5 and TRBJ1-5; D is possibly TRBD1 (5 bases). With 7 bases removed from V and 5 bases from J, the gap between germline ends came to 12 bases. This CDR3 has 13 amino acids. Germline CDR1 reads MNHEY; CDR2 reads SVGAGI. The CDR3 region is CASTGRVDQPQHF. The CDR3, as DNA: TGTGCCAGCACGGGCAGGGTGGATCAGCCCCAGCATTTT.

The chain has TRBV29-1 and TRBJ1-2, with 10 bases aligning to TRBD1. V shed 3 bases and J 5 bases; nucleotides not matched to a gene: 6. Germline V gene data show CDR1 as SQVTM and CDR2 as ANQGSEA. This CDR3 region has 14 residues. This CDR3 reads CSVDPGQGRYGYTF. The DNA of the CDR3 is TGCAGCGTTGACCCGGGACAGGGGCGGTATGGCTACACCTTC.

The chain has TRBV30 and TRBJ2-7; possible D gene TRBD1, 5 bases. The V gene lost 0 bases and the J gene lost 2 bases, with 14 bases spanning the gap. Germline lookup yields CDR1 GTSNPN and CDR2 SVGIG (reference sequence). The CDR3 covers 15 residues. CDR3 residues: CAWSVRAGRPYEQYF. For the CDR3, the DNA is TGTGCCTGGAGTGTACGGGCAGGGCGACCCTACGAGCAGTACTTC. Supplemented by reference TRBV30 and TRBJ2-7, the full variable domain reads SQTIHQWPATLVQPVGSPLSLECTVEGTSNPNLYWYRQAAGRGLQLLFYSVGIGQISSEVPQNLSASRPQDRQFILSSKKLLLSDSGFYLCAWSVRAGRPYEQYFGPGTRLTVT.

This chain links TRBV5-1 with TRBJ2-7; possible D gene TRBD2, 6 bases. The V and J ends lost 3 bases and 1 base respectively, with 11 bases between them. CDR3 length: 14 amino acids. Germline assignment: CDR1 SGHRS and CDR2 YFSETQ. CDR3 DNA sequence: TGCGCCAGCAGCTCGGAGGGTCTTTCCTACGAGCAGTACTTC. Translating it yields CASSSEGLSYEQYF.

This clone was recorded once. V gene TRBV29-1 combines with J gene TRBJ2-1, with 12 bases aligning to TRBD2. V lost 6 bases, J lost 8 bases, and 8 bases stayed unmatched. The germline gives CDR1 SQVTM, CDR2 ANQGSEA. There are 14 residues in the CDR3. CDR3 sequence: CSVKLAGGIHEQFF. The DNA of the CDR3 is TGCAGCGTCAAACTAGCGGGAGGTATACATGAGCAGTTCTTC.

The genes are TRBV6-1 and TRBJ1-1, with a possible D match to TRBD1 (5 bases). The CDR3 has 14 residues. V lost 3 bases and J 4 bases, leaving 12 bases between the germline ends. Germline V gives CDR1 MNHNS, CDR2 SASEGT. The CDR3 coding sequence is TGTGCCAGCAGTGACAGGGCCAAGGGCACTGAAGCTTTCTTT. The encoded protein is CASSDRAKGTEAFF.

This chain links TRBV5-6 with TRBJ2-5, with 9 bases identical to TRBD1. From germline, CDR1 is SGHDT and CDR2 YYEEEE. Trimming took 6 bases from V and 5 from J; bases not matched to a gene: 5. The CDR3 has 13 residues. This chain's CDR3 is CASNTGGFETQYF. DNA for the CDR3: TGTGCCAGCAACACAGGGGGCTTCGAGACCCAGTACTTC.

V gene TRBV6-5 combines with J gene TRBJ2-5, with TRBD2 matching 7 bases. The CDR3 loop spans 13 amino acids. The J segment lost 4 bases and the V segment lost 3 bases, leaving 2 bases of the junction unmatched. CDR1 is MNHEY, CDR2 SVGAGI, per germline. The CDR3 DNA follows: TGTGCCAGCAGTTATTCTAGCGGAGAGACCCAGTACTTC. This translates into CASSYSSGETQYF.

This chain links TRBV19 with TRBJ2-7; D is ambiguous. V lost 1 base and J 5 bases, leaving 12 bases between the germline ends. Germline V lookup: CDR1 LNHDA, CDR2 SQIVND (reference sequence). This CDR3 region has 14 residues. CDR3 DNA sequence: TGTGCCAGTAGTATAGCCAGGAACCACGACGAGCAGTACTTC. It codes for CASSIARNHDEQYF. Looking up the rest from reference TRBV19 and TRBJ2-7 gives the full variable domain: DGGITQSPKYLFRKEGQNVTLSCEQNLNHDAMYWYRQDPGQGLRLIYYSQIVNDFQKGDIAEGYSVSREKKESFPLTVTSAQKNPTAFYLCASSIARNHDEQYFGPGTRLTVT.

The chain uses TRBV19 and TRBJ1-5; TRBD1 aligns across 8 bases. There are 16 residues in the CDR3. The germline V gene encodes CDR1 LNHDA and CDR2 SQIVND (reference sequence). Trimming took 7 bases from V and 4 from J; bases not matched to a gene: 12. The CDR3 region is CASTRRTGQVNQPQHF. DNA of the CDR3: TGTGCCAGTACTCGGAGGACAGGGCAAGTAAATCAGCCCCAGCATTTT.

This rearrangement joins TRBV19 to TRBJ1-1, with 9 bases matching TRBD1. Germline V lookup: CDR1 LNHDA, CDR2 SQIVND (reference sequence). The CDR3 contains 15 residues. V was pared by 5 bases and J by 6 bases, with 10 bases of the junction left unmatched. The CDR3 DNA reads TGTGCCAGTAGTCCGGGACAGGGTCTTAGTCCTGAAGCTTTCTTT. Translated, it gives CASSPGQGLSPEAFF.

The chain is built from TRBV19 and TRBJ1-2; maybe TRBD1 (5 bases). Germline V gene sequence: CDR1 LNHDA, CDR2 SQIVND (reference sequence). The CDR3 has 11 amino acids. Trimming pared 10 bases from V and 8 bases from J, leaving 14 bases between. CDR3 residues: CATNGGNGYTF. The CDR3, as DNA: TGTGCCACCAACGGGGGAAACGGCTACACCTTC.

The gene calls are TRBV29-1 and TRBJ2-1, with 11 bases identical to TRBD2. The CDR3 runs 12 residues. Germline V gives CDR1 SQVTM, CDR2 ANQGSEA. V dropped 7 bases and J dropped 8; count of bases not matched to a gene: 4. CDR3: CSAVLAGDEQFF. In nucleotides, the CDR3 is TGCAGCGCCGTACTAGCGGGGGATGAGCAGTTCTTC.

The rearrangement joins TRBV28 to TRBJ1-5, with 10 positions matching TRBD1. This CDR3 is built from 18 residues. Germline V CDR1 and CDR2: MDHEN, SYDVKM. Losses at the gene ends were 1 base for V and 1 base for J; bases not matched to a gene: 7. DNA of the CDR3: TGTGCCAGCAGTTTATCCGACAGGGGGCGAGTGAGCAATCAGCCCCAGCATTTT. Residues: CASSLSDRGRVSNQPQHF.

Many counts were recorded for this clone. The chain recombines TRBV28 with TRBJ2-7; TRBD1 might be the D (6 bases). V was trimmed by 5 bases and J by 6 bases, leaving 38 bases between them. Germline values: CDR1 MDHEN, CDR2 SYDVKM. This CDR3 spans 21 amino acids. The CDR3 sequence: CASSTPVSLLERQEPVGEQYF. CDR3 bases: TGTGCCAGCAGTACACCCGTTTCGTTATTGGAAAGACAGGAACCTGTAGGCGAGCAGTACTTC.

The chain carries TRBV6-6 and TRBJ1-1; D gene uncertain. CDR3 length: 14 residues. V was clipped by 4 bases and J by 1 base, with 10 bases between them. From germline, CDR1 is MNHNY and CDR2 SVGAGI (reference sequence). CDR3 in amino acids: CASSSRRGNTEAFF. CDR3 DNA: TGTGCCAGCAGTTCCCGACGGGGGAACACTGAAGCTTTCTTT.

CDR3 DNA: TGTGCCAGCACCTCAACCCGGACAAGATCAAACGGGGGGGAGCTGTTTTTT. Translated, it gives CASTSTRTRSNGGELFF. The V gene is TRBV25-1, the J gene TRBJ2-2, with D perhaps TRBD1 (5 bases). This CDR3 region has 17 residues. V gave up 7 bases and J gave up 8 bases, with 26 bases separating them. Germline CDR1 MGHDK, CDR2 SYGVNS.

This clone has just one count. The rearrangement uses TRBV28 and TRBJ2-7, with 10 bases aligning to TRBD1. V gave up 5 bases and J gave up 6 bases; unmatched junction bases: 10. The CDR3 runs to 15 residues. From germline, CDR1 is MDHEN and CDR2 SYDVKM. CDR3 in DNA: TGTGCCAGCAGTCCGAGGGGACAGGGGTCCCTCGAGCAGTACTTC. It is translated as CASSPRGQGSLEQYF.

The genes are TRBV7-9 and TRBJ1-4, with D possibly matching TRBD1 (6 bases). The CDR3 consists of 16 residues. Germline V lookup: CDR1 SEHNR, CDR2 FQNEAQ (reference sequence). The V end was cut by 5 bases, the J end by 0 bases, with 13 bases between. The CDR3 DNA is TGTGCCAGCAGCCTAGGACAGCCTGCAACTAATGAAAAACTGTTTTTT. It encodes CASSLGQPATNEKLFF.